This is a list of T cell receptor beta chains from one sample in a study of cytomegalovirus exposure and HLA in healthy donors. Clones were read by immunoSEQ multiplex PCR, and TCRdb kept only the in-frame ones, dropping some. The repertoire has under 200,000 clones, roughly 70% of them found once; the top ten carry 2.5% to 3%. The sample comprised PBMCs. The receptors stem from a woman aged 25 to 45 in good health and CMV-seronegative. CDR3s leave out the opening cysteine and the closing phenylalanine or tryptophan. Each record gives: V gene, J gene, CDR3 protein.

>TRBV28|TRBJ2-4
ASSPGQGVSDNIQY
>TRBV7-2|TRBJ2-5
ASSLGGQQETQY
>TRBV27|TRBJ2-7
ASGTGGGYEQY
>TRBV2|TRBJ2-1
ASSETGLAGLYNEQF
>TRBV29-1|TRBJ2-1
SFNRGGFGNEQF
>TRBV18|TRBJ1-1
ASSPPIQGRTEAF
>TRBV7-8|TRBJ2-1
ASSQHEGSYNEQF
>TRBV27|TRBJ2-1
ASSPGLAGCNEQF
>TRBV6-5|TRBJ1-1
ASRTGTAAF
>TRBV5-6|TRBJ1-3
ASSLDSRVSGNTIY
>TRBV4-2|TRBJ2-1
ASSSSGEQF
>TRBV28|TRBJ1-4
ASTFGRVRGEKLF
>TRBV7-2|TRBJ2-3
AGRGGGDTQY
>TRBV11-2|TRBJ2-3
ASSIGTSGRSSADTQY
>TRBV5-5|TRBJ1-1
ASSAQGADTEPF
>TRBV19|TRBJ2-1
ASSREEGIHPDEQF
>TRBV7-9|TRBJ1-5
ASSPDGGLGQPQH
>TRBV29-1|TRBJ1-1
SVEQVPGSNTEAF
>TRBV11-2|NA
ASSPGTLEQY
>TRBV2|TRBJ2-2
ASTLAQRGDRNTGELF
>TRBV6-1|TRBJ2-7
ASTFGDRGYEQY
>TRBV29-1|TRBJ2-5
SVLRQGTETQY
>TRBV11-2|TRBJ1-5
ASSPIRGGRNQPQH
>TRBV7-9|TRBJ1-2
ASSFSGPNYGYT
>TRBV7-3|TRBJ1-1
ASSRGQGNTEAF
>TRBV5-4|TRBJ2-2
ASSTLLAGGGGELF
>TRBV2|TRBJ2-5
ASQTRETQY
>TRBV15|TRBJ1-1
ATSRPLPRLINTEAF
>TRBV14|TRBJ2-3
ASSQDMPASPTH
>TRBV14|TRBJ1-2
ASSQFGTDYGYT
>TRBV5-6|TRBJ2-2
ASSFLAILGTGQAGELF
>TRBV30|TRBJ1-2
ACSGQNNYGYT
>TRBV6-4|TRBJ2-1
ASSDGSGGNEQF
>TRBV5-4|TRBJ1-1
ASSLDTNTEAF
>TRBV28|TRBJ1-2
ASSLRQGYYYGYT
>TRBV10-3|TRBJ2-7
AISAVQASSYEQY
>TRBV4-3|TRBJ1-2
ASSLSGTGGRGYT
>TRBV6-1|TRBJ1-6
ASSLDKYNSPLH
>TRBV27|TRBJ2-1
ASSLRRGWNEQF
>TRBV7-6|TRBJ2-2
ASSSGQGVAGELF
>TRBV7-9|TRBJ2-4
ASSLGPEGNIQY
>TRBV28|TRBJ2-7
ASSVLTGKPGEQY
>TRBV7-2|TRBJ2-3
ASSLVGGSDTQY
>TRBV6-5|TRBJ2-3
ASMGLAGADTQY
>TRBV5-1|TRBJ2-1
ASSLKLAGVRYNEQF
>TRBV6-6|TRBJ1-4
ASSYLTQGAVKLF
>TRBV6-1|TRBJ1-5
ASSEDSQPQH
>TRBV7-9|TRBJ2-7
ASSASGKGYEQY
>TRBV2|TRBJ2-6
ASNYNSGANVLT
>TRBV20-1|TRBJ2-7
SAVAGYEQY
>TRBV28|TRBJ1-1
ASRGGFHSPTEAF
>TRBV7-3|TRBJ2-5
ASSPQTGGQETQY
>TRBV6-5|TRBJ2-7
ASRRGQLHEQY
>TRBV14|TRBJ2-3
ASSLLADWDTQY
>TRBV2|TRBJ1-5
ASGRPQH
>TRBV9|TRBJ2-7
ASSVLAGGTYEQY
>TRBV7-2|TRBJ1-1
ASRIDGRESEAF